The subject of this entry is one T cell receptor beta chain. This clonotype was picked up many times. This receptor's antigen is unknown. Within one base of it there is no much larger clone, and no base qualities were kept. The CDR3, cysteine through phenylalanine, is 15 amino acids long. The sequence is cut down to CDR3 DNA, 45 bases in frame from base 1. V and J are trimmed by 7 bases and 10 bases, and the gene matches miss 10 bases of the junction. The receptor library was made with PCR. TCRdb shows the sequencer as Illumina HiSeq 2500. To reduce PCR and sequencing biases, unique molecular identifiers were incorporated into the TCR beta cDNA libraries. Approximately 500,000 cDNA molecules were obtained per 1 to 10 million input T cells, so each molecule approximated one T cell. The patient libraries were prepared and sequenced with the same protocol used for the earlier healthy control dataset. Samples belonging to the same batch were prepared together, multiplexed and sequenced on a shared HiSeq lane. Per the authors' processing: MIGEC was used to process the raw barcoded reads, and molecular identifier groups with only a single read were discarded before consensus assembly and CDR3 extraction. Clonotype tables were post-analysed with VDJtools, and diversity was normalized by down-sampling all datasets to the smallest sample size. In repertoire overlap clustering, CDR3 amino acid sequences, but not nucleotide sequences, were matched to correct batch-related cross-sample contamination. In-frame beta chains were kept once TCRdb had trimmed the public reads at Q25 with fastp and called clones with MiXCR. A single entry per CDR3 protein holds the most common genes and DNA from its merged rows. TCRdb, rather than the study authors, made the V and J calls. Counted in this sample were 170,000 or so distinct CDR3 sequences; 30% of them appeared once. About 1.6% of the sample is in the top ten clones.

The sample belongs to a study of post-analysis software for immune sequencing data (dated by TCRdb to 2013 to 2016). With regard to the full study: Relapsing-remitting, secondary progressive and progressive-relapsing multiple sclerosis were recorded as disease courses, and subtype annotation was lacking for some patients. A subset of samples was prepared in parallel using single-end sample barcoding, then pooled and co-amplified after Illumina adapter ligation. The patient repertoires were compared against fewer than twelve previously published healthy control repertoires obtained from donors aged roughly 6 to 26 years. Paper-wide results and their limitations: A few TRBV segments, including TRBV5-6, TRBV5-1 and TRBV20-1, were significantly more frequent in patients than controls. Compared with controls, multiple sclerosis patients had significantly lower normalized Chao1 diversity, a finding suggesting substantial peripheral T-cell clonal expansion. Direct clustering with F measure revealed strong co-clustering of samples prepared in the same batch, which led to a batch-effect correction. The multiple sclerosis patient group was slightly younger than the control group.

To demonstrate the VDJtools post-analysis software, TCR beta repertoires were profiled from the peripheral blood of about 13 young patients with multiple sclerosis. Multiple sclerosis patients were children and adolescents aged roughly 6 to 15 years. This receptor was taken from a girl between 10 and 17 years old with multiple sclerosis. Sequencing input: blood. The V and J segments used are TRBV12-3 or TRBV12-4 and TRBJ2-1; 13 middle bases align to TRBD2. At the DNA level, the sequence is TGTGCCAGCACCCAACTAGCGGGAGGGCCGGGGGAGCAGTTCTTC. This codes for CASTQLAGGPGEQFF.